This entry concerns a single T cell receptor beta chain. V lost 3 bases and J lost 3, with 15 bases in between. Germline V lookup: CDR1 MNHEY, CDR2 SMNVEV (reference sequence). The CDR3 spans 15 residues. TCRdb passed the 5' RACE reads through MiXCR, listing each CDR3 protein once. This table has under 170,000 distinct CDR3 sequences, under 55% appearing once. The sample is drawn from a study of CD8 T cells in ankylosing spondylitis. The sequence came from a male donor with ankylosing spondylitis. The sample consisted of synovial fluid, either unsorted or a sorted T cell fraction (not recorded which). The V call is TRBV27, the J call TRBJ2-7, with D unclear. CDR3: CASSFIPVGNYEQYF. CDR3 DNA: TGTGCCAGCAGTTTCATCCCCGTGGGCAACTACGAGCAGTACTTC.